In this sample, the clone carrying this TCR beta chain turned up once. Its antigen is as yet unknown. This record belongs to a study of cytomegalovirus exposure and HLA in healthy donors. Study at large: Of the donors genotyped, several hundred in all, about 80% fell in the Caucasian-associated ancestry cluster. Study results and caveats: Later analysis demonstrated an association between a missense DCLRE1C variant and TCR beta V- and J-gene trimming.

PCR involved 60 Vbeta and 13 Jbeta primers. Sequencing used immunoSEQ multiplex PCR; TCRdb keeps in-frame clones, though not all of them. The table lists 100,000 to 150,000 clones, around 80% of them singletons, with around 3.6% in the top ten. With 2 bases removed from V and 7 bases from J, the gap between germline ends came to 12 bases. Germline V gives CDR1 GTSNPN, CDR2 SVGIG (reference sequence). The CDR3 totals 13 residues. The sample was PBMCs. This receptor was taken from a man under 40 in good health and CMV-seronegative. The V call is TRBV30, the J call TRBJ1-5; D might be TRBD1 (6 bases). The CDR3 region has the DNA TGTGCCTGGAGTACCATGGACAGACAGCCCCAGCATTTT. It codes for CAWSTMDRQPQHF.